This T cell receptor (beta chain) was profiled in a study of blood T cell repertoires in COVID-19. Study as a whole: Samples taken during acute and convalescent COVID-19 were collected in the United States, Italy and Spain. PBMCs, B-cell-depleted T cells, or T cells were the source of the cDNA or gDNA that made up the material.

This clone appeared a few times. As processed by the authors: Nucleated cell counts were estimated from reference gene primer amplification. Produced via immunoSEQ multiplex PCR; TCRdb's table is partial and in-frame only. That table supplies the V and J calls and clone size; D and trimming were determined from the DNA. The sample consists of 70,000 or so clones, roughly 79% of them appearing once. The CDR3 contains 14 residues. CDR1 and CDR2 (germline): MNHEY, SMNVEV (reference sequence). Trimming pared 5 bases from V and 6 bases from J, leaving 17 bases between. Sequenced input: peripheral blood. The chain recombines TRBV27 with TRBJ2-7; possible D gene TRBD1, 6 bases. This TCR came from a man aged 65 to 85 with acute or convalescent COVID-19. The CDR3 coding sequence is TGTGCCAGCAGTCCCCGGGCAGGGGTCTTCGAGCAGTACTTC. This encodes CASSPRAGVFEQYF.